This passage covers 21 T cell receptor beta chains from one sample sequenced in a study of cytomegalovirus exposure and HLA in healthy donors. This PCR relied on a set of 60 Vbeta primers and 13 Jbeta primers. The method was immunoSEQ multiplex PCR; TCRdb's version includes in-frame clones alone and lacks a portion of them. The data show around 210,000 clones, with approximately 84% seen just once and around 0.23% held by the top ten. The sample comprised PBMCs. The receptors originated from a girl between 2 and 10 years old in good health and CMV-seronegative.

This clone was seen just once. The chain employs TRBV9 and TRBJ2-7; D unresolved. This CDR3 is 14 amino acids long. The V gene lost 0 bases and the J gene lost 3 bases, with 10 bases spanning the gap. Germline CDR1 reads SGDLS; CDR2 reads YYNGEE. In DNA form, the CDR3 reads TGTGCCAGCAGCGTAGCCACCGGTGGCTACGAGCAGTACTTC. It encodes CASSVATGGYEQYF.

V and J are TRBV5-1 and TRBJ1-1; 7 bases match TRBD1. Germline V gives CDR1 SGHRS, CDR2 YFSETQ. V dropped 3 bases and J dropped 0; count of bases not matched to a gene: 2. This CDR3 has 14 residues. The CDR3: CASSSDRVNTEAFF. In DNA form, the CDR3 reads TGCGCCAGCAGCTCCGACAGGGTGAACACTGAAGCTTTCTTT.

The CDR3 DNA follows: TGTGCCAGCAGCGCGATAGACAGGGTAGGCTACACCTTC. It encodes CASSAIDRVGYTF. V gene TRBV7-2 combines with J gene TRBJ1-2, with 7 bases fitting TRBD1. The CDR3 runs 13 residues. Germline V gives CDR1 SGHTA, CDR2 FQGNSA. Trimming at V came to 5 bases and at J to 8 bases, leaving 8 bases not matched to a gene.

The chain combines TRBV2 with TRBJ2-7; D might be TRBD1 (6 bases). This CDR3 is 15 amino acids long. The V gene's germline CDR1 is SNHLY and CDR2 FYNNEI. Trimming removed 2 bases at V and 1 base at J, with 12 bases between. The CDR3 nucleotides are TGTGCCAGCAGTGAATTTTTCGGACAGTCCTACGAGCAGTACTTC. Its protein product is CASSEFFGQSYEQYF. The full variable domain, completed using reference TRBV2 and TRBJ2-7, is EPEVTQTPSHQVTQMGQEVILRCVPISNHLYFYWYRQILGQKVEFLVSFYNNEISEKSEIFDDQFSVERPDGSNFTLKIRSTKLEDSAMYFCASSEFFGQSYEQYFGPGTRLTVT.

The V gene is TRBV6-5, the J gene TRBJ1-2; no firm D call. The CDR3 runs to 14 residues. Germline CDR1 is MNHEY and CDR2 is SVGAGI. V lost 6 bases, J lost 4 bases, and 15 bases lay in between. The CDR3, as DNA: TGTGCCAGCAGCCAAGGAGGGAGTCGCTATGGCTACACCTTC. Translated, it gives CASSQGGSRYGYTF.

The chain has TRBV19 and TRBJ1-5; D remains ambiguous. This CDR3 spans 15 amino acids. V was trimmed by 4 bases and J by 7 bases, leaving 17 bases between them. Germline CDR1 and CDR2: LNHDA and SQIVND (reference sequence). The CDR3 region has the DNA TGTGCCAGTAGTAAGGCGACAAGCGGCTGGCAGCCCCAGCATTTT. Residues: CASSKATSGWQPQHF. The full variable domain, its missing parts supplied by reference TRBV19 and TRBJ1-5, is DGGITQSPKYLFRKEGQNVTLSCEQNLNHDAMYWYRQDPGQGLRLIYYSQIVNDFQKGDIAEGYSVSREKKESFPLTVTSAQKNPTAFYLCASSKATSGWQPQHFGDGTRLSIL.

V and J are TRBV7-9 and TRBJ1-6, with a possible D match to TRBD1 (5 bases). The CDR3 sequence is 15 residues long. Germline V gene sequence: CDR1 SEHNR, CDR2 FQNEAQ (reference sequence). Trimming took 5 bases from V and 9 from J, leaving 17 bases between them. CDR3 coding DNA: TGTGCCAGCAGCCGCCGGGGGGAGAGTATTTCACCCCTCCACTTT. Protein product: CASSRRGESISPLHF.

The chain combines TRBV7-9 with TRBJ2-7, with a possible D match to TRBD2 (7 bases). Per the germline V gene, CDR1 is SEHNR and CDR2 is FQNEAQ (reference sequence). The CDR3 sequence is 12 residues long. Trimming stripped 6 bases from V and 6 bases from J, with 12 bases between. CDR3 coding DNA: TGTGCCAGCAGGGCGAGGGGGGGCGAGCAGTACTTC. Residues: CASRARGGEQYF.

In DNA form, the CDR3 reads TGTGCCAGCACCGAACAAGAGGGCAATCAGCCCCAGCATTTT. It yields the protein CASTEQEGNQPQHF. V and J are TRBV6-1 and TRBJ1-5; D not resolved. V shed 7 bases and J shed 2 bases, with 12 bases lying between them. The germline CDR1 and CDR2 sequences are MNHNS and SASEGT. The CDR3 covers 14 residues.

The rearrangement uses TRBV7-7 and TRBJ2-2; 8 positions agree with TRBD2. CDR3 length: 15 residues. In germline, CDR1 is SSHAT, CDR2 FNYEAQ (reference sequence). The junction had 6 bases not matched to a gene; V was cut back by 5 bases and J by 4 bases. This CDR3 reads CASSLGLAGTGELFF. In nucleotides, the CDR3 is TGTGCCAGCAGCCTAGGTCTAGCGGGCACCGGGGAGCTGTTTTTT.

CDR3 coding DNA: TGTGCCAGCAGCTTTGGAGGGAATCAGCCCCAGCATTTT. Its protein is CASSFGGNQPQHF. J is TRBJ1-5 and V is TRBV5-6; D is unclear. CDR3 size: 13 residues. Germline V gene data show CDR1 as SGHDT and CDR2 as YYEEEE. V gave up 2 bases and J gave up 4 bases, with 7 bases separating them.

CDR3 DNA: TGCGCCAGCAGCCAAGAATACCTAGCGGGAAACTACAATGAGCAGTTCTTC. Encoded protein: CASSQEYLAGNYNEQFF. This sequence joins TRBV4-1 and TRBJ2-1; 9 bases line up with TRBD2. CDR1 is MGHRA, CDR2 YSYEKL, per germline. The CDR3 spans 17 residues. The V gene end was trimmed by 0 bases and the J gene end by 3 bases; junction bases not matched to a gene: 6.

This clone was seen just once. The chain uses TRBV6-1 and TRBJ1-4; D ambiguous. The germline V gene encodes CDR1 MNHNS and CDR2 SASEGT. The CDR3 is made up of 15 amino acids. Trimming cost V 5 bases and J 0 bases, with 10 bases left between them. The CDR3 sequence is CASSQRGTTNEKLFF. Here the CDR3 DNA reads TGTGCCAGCAGTCAAAGAGGGACAACTAATGAAAAACTGTTTTTT.

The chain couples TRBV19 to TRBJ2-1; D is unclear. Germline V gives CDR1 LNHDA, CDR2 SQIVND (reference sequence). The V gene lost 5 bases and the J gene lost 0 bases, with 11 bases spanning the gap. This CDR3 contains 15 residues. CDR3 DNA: TGTGCCAGTAGTTGGAGTACAAGCTCCTACAATGAGCAGTTCTTC. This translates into CASSWSTSSYNEQFF. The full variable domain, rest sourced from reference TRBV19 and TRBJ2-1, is DGGITQSPKYLFRKEGQNVTLSCEQNLNHDAMYWYRQDPGQGLRLIYYSQIVNDFQKGDIAEGYSVSREKKESFPLTVTSAQKNPTAFYLCASSWSTSSYNEQFFGPGTRLTVL.

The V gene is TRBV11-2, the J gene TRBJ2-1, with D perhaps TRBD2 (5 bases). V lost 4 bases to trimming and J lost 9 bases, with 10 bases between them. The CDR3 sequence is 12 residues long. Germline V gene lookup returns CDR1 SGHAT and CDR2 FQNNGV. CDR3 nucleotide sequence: TGTGCCAGCAGCTCCGGTCGGGGTGAGCAGTTCTTC. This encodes CASSSGRGEQFF.

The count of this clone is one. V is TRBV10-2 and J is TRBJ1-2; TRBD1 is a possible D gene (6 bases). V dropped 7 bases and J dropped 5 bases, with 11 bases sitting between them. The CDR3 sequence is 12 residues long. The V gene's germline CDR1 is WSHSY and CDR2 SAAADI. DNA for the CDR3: TGCGCCAGCAAACAGGGCCGTTATGGCTACACCTTC. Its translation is CASKQGRYGYTF.

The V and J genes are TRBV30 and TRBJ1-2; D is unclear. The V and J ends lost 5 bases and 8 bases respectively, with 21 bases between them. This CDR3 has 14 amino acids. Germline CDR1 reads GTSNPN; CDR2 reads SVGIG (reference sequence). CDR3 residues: CAWSPRGTQRGYTF. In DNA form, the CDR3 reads TGTGCCTGGTCCCCAAGAGGAACACAGCGGGGCTACACCTTC. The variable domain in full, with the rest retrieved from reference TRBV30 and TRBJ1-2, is SQTIHQWPATLVQPVGSPLSLECTVEGTSNPNLYWYRQAAGRGLQLLFYSVGIGQISSEVPQNLSASRPQDRQFILSSKKLLLSDSGFYLCAWSPRGTQRGYTFGSGTRLTVV.

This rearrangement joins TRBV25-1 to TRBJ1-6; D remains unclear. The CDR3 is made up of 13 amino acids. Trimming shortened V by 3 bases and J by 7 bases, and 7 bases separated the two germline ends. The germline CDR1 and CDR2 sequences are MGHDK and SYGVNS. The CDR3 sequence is CASSEGGNSPLHF. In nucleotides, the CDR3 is TGTGCCAGCAGTGAGGGCGGGAATTCACCCCTCCACTTT.

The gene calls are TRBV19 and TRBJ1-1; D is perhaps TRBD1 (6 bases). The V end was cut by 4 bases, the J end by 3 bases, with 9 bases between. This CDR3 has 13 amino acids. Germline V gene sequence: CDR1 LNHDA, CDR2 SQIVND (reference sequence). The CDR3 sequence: CASSKGGDTEAFF. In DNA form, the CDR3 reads TGTGCCAGTAGTAAGGGGGGGGACACTGAAGCTTTCTTT.

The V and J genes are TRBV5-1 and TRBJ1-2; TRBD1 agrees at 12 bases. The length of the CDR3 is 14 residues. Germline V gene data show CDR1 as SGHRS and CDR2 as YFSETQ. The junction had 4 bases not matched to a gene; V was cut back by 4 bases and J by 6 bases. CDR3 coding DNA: TGCGCCAGCAGCCCGGGACAGGGGGCGAATGGCTACACCTTC. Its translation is CASSPGQGANGYTF.

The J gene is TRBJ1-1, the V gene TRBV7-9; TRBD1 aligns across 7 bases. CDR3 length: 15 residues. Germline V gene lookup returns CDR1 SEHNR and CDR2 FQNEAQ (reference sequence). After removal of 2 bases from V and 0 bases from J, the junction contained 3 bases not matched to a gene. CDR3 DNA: TGTGCCAGCAGCTTATGGGGACAGCTGAACACTGAAGCTTTCTTT. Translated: CASSLWGQLNTEAFF.